Each of the 21 T cell receptor beta chains below was sequenced from the same sample in a study of cytomegalovirus exposure and HLA in healthy donors. The PCR ran on 60 Vbeta and 13 Jbeta primers. Profiled with immunoSEQ multiplex PCR; TCRdb holds only in-frame clones, not every one. The sample comprises about 97,000 clones, over 65% of which are singletons, and 2% to 3% rests with the top ten. What was sequenced was PBMCs. These receptors originate from a middle-aged man in good health and CMV-seronegative.

The CDR3 DNA is TGTGCCAGCAGCTTAGTCCGAGGACTAGCACTCGTTGAGCAGTTCTTC. Protein sequence: CASSLVRGLALVEQFF. This chain joins TRBV7-8 and TRBJ2-1; 8 bases agree with TRBD2. This CDR3 comprises 16 residues. J was trimmed by 9 bases and V by 1 base; bases with no gene match: 11. Germline V CDR1 and CDR2: SGHVS, FQNEAQ.

The chain is built from TRBV6-5 and TRBJ2-7, with D unresolved. The CDR3 runs to 11 residues. CDR1 and CDR2 from the germline V gene are MNHEY and SVGAGI. Trimming pared 0 bases from V and 7 bases from J, leaving 4 bases between. The CDR3 protein is CASSYSREQYF. In DNA, the CDR3 is TGTGCCAGCAGTTACTCGAGGGAGCAGTACTTC.

The gene calls are TRBV6-4 and TRBJ2-5; tentatively, D is TRBD2 (5 bases). The DNA end is a closer match to TRBJ2-7, so the J assignment may be wrong. CDR3 length: 18 amino acids. Germline V lookup: CDR1 MRHNA, CDR2 SNTAGT. Here the CDR3 reads CASSDSLVLATFSYEQYF. Written as DNA, the CDR3 is TGTGCCAGCAGTGACTCCCTTGTGCTAGCAACCTTCTCCTACGAGCAGTACTTC.

This clone has just a few counts. The rearrangement joins TRBV30 to TRBJ1-4; 8 nucleotides agree with TRBD1. This CDR3 comprises 14 residues. V shed 0 bases, J shed 8 bases, and the junction held 5 bases outside the gene matches. CDR1 is GTSNPN, CDR2 SVGIG, per germline (reference sequence). The CDR3 reads CAWSVQGAGEKLFF. DNA for the CDR3: TGTGCCTGGAGTGTTCAGGGGGCAGGAGAAAAACTGTTTTTT. Drawing the rest from reference TRBV30 and TRBJ1-4, the complete variable domain is SQTIHQWPATLVQPVGSPLSLECTVEGTSNPNLYWYRQAAGRGLQLLFYSVGIGQISSEVPQNLSASRPQDRQFILSSKKLLLSDSGFYLCAWSVQGAGEKLFFGSGTQLSVL.

The chain carries TRBV5-1 and TRBJ2-7; 8 bases are shared with TRBD1. The CDR3 length is 14 residues. Losses at the gene ends were 6 bases for V and 6 bases for J; bases not matched to a gene: 11. The germline CDR1 and CDR2 sequences are SGHRS and YFSETQ. The CDR3 DNA reads as TGCGCCAGCAACTCCTTGGGGACAGGTCTCGAGCAGTACTTC. Its protein product is CASNSLGTGLEQYF.

In DNA form, the CDR3 reads TGCGCCAGCAGTTTACAGGGCGGCCCCTACGAGCAGTACTTC. Amino acids: CASSLQGGPYEQYF. The J gene is TRBJ2-5, the V gene TRBV5-1, with a possible D match to TRBD1 (6 bases). The tail of the sequence fits TRBJ2-7 better, so the J call may be wrong. This CDR3 comprises 14 residues. The germline V gene has CDR1 SGHRS and CDR2 YFSETQ.

The chain uses TRBV6-6 and TRBJ2-7; TRBD2 is a possible D gene (5 bases). CDR1 is MNHNY and CDR2 is SVGAGI in the germline V gene (reference sequence). The CDR3 has 13 amino acids. The V end lost 8 bases, the J end lost 4 bases, and 15 bases lay between the germline ends. This CDR3 is CASSPGRNYEQYF. The CDR3 DNA follows: TGTGCCAGCTCCCCGGGGAGAAATTACGAGCAGTACTTC.

The chain is built from TRBV30 and TRBJ2-3; TRBD2 matches 11 bases. V was clipped by 1 base and J by 4 bases; unmatched bases: 4. This CDR3 comprises 15 residues. Germline V gene data show CDR1 as GTSNPN and CDR2 as SVGIG (reference sequence). For the CDR3, the DNA is TGTGCCTGGAGTGGACTAGCGGGGTTTTCAGATACGCAGTATTTT. It translates to CAWSGLAGFSDTQYF.

This clone turned up a few times. V usage is TRBV7-9 and J usage is TRBJ2-3; the D gene is possibly TRBD2 (6 bases). CDR3 length equals 17 residues. Looked up from germline, CDR1 is SEHNR and CDR2 is FQNEAQ (reference sequence). V was shortened by 5 bases and J by 2 bases, with 20 bases between the two germline ends. The CDR3 DNA sequence: TGTGCCAGCAGCCTAATAGATAGCGGAGCAATCACAGATACGCAGTATTTT. Translating gives CASSLIDSGAITDTQYF.

Only a few counts were recorded for this clone. CDR3 residues: CASSPGGDEQFF. As DNA, the CDR3 is TGTGCCAGCAGCCCGGGGGGAGATGAGCAGTTCTTC. The rearrangement joins TRBV5-6 to TRBJ2-1, with 7 nucleotides matching TRBD2. Per the germline V gene, CDR1 is SGHDT and CDR2 is YYEEEE. The CDR3 is 12 amino acids. V lost 4 bases and J lost 8; bases outside the gene matches: 3.

This clone was found once. The chain recombines TRBV6-5 with TRBJ2-7; TRBD1 matches 7 bases. Germline values: CDR1 MNHEY, CDR2 SVGAGI. Trimming at V came to 7 bases and at J to 2 bases, leaving 8 bases not matched to a gene. The CDR3 extends over 14 amino acids. In DNA form, the CDR3 reads TGTGCCAGCACCAAGGGGACAGCTACCTACGAGCAGTACTTC. It encodes CASTKGTATYEQYF.

The chain employs TRBV7-2 and TRBJ2-1; 7 bases line up with TRBD2. This CDR3 is built from 15 residues. Germline loops: CDR1 SGHTA, CDR2 FQGNSA. V lost 6 bases, J lost 0 bases, and 5 bases stayed unmatched. CDR3 coding DNA: TGTGCCAGCAGATTAACTAGCGCCTCCTACAATGAGCAGTTCTTC. Amino acid sequence: CASRLTSASYNEQFF.

This clone was counted between two and nine times. The rearrangement uses TRBV9 and TRBJ1-1; D unclear. Germline V gene sequence: CDR1 SGDLS, CDR2 YYNGEE. The CDR3 consists of 15 residues. The ends were cut back, 4 bases at V and 0 bases at J, with 13 bases in the middle. This CDR3 is CASSREGSLNTEAFF. For the CDR3, the DNA is TGTGCCAGCAGCCGCGAGGGATCGCTGAACACTGAAGCTTTCTTT. Looking up the rest from reference TRBV9 and TRBJ1-1 gives the full variable domain: DSGVTQTPKHLITATGQRVTLRCSPRSGDLSVYWYQQSLDQGLQFLIQYYNGEERAKGNILERFSAQQFPDLHSELNLSSLELGDSALYFCASSREGSLNTEAFFGQGTRLTVV.

V gene TRBV6-6 combines with J gene TRBJ1-1; maybe TRBD1 (5 bases). CDR3 length equals 12 residues. In germline, CDR1 is MNHNY, CDR2 SVGAGI (reference sequence). Trimming left V 4 bases short and J 11 bases short, with 14 bases between. CDR3 nucleotides: TGTGCCAGCAGTTGGGGCCCCCCGACGGCTTTCTTT. Translating gives CASSWGPPTAFF.

This sequence joins TRBV5-1 and TRBJ2-2, with 10 bases that match TRBD2. The CDR3 extends over 15 amino acids. In germline, CDR1 is SGHRS, CDR2 YFSETQ. V shed 2 bases and J 10 bases; nucleotides not matched to a gene: 8. The CDR3 reads CASSFLAGAPEELFF. Here the CDR3 DNA reads TGCGCCAGCAGCTTTCTAGCGGGGGCCCCGGAGGAGCTGTTTTTT.

Only one count was recorded for this clone. The chain combines TRBV7-9 with TRBJ1-3; D not resolved. The germline V and J ends were trimmed by 4 bases and 4 bases, with 23 bases remaining between them. This CDR3 comprises 18 residues. CDR1 SEHNR and CDR2 FQNEAQ come from the germline V gene (reference sequence). DNA for the CDR3: TGTGCCAGCAGCTCTCGAGATTCATCTGCTGTTTTCGGAAACACCATATATTTT. It codes for CASSSRDSSAVFGNTIYF.

V is TRBV21-1 and J is TRBJ1-5; the table's D call, TRBD1, was not checked against the DNA. TRBV21-1 represents a pseudogene. The CDR3 consists of 17 residues. The CDR3 loop reads CASSRSDRAYSNQPQHF. The CDR3 DNA follows: TGTGCCAGCAGCAGATCGGACAGGGCTTACAGCAATCAGCCCCAGCATTTT.

This clone was seen a handful of times. The chain is built from TRBV7-8 and TRBJ1-2; TRBD1 is a possible D gene (5 bases). The CDR3 spans 18 residues. Trimming left V 3 bases short and J 4 bases short, with 24 bases between. The germline V gene has CDR1 SGHVS and CDR2 FQNEAQ. The CDR3 DNA follows: TGTGCCAGCAGCTTCGCGTCACGAAGCGCGGGGGTCGCCTATGGCTACACCTTC. Translation gives CASSFASRSAGVAYGYTF.

The chain has TRBV6-5 and TRBJ1-3; D is undetermined. This CDR3 region has 13 residues. Trimming shortened V by 4 bases and J by 4 bases, and 8 bases separated the two germline ends. The germline CDR1 and CDR2 sequences are MNHEY and SVGAGI. As DNA, the CDR3 is TGTGCCAGCAGTTCCCCGGGAGGAAACACCATATATTTT. Amino acids: CASSSPGGNTIYF.

The chain has TRBV10-3 and TRBJ1-3, with D possibly TRBD1 on 5 matching bases. This CDR3 comprises 17 residues. Germline V lookup: CDR1 ENHRY, CDR2 SYGVKD. Trimming pared 7 bases from V and 0 bases from J, leaving 19 bases between. The CDR3 spells CAIKGRQPPGSGNTIYF. The CDR3 bases are TGTGCCATCAAGGGGAGGCAGCCTCCAGGCTCTGGAAACACCATATATTTT.

The chain is built from TRBV5-6 and TRBJ2-5; 7 bases fit TRBD1. The J segment lost 1 base and the V segment lost 5 bases, leaving 2 bases of the junction unmatched. Germline assignment: CDR1 SGHDT and CDR2 YYEEEE. The CDR3 is made up of 13 amino acids. The CDR3 reads CASSWDSQETQYF. In DNA form, the CDR3 reads TGTGCCAGCAGTTGGGACAGCCAAGAGACCCAGTACTTC. Full variable domain (rest looked up from reference TRBV5-6 and TRBJ2-5): DAGVTQSPTHLIKTRGQQVTLRCSPKSGHDTVSWYQQALGQGPQFIFQYYEEEERQRGNFPDRFSGHQFPNYSSELNVNALLLGDSALYLCASSWDSQETQYFGPGTRLLVL.